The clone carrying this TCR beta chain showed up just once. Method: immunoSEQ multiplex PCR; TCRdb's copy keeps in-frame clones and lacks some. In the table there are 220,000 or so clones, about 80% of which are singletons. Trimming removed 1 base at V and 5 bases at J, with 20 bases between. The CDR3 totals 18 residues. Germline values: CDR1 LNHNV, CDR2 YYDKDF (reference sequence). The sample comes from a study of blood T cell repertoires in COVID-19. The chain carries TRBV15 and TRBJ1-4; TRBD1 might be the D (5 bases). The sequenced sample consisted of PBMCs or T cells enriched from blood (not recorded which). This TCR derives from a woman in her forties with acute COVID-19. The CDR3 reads CATSRGGLWSGINEKLFF. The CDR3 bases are TGTGCCACCAGCAGAGGAGGCCTATGGTCAGGGATAAATGAAAAACTGTTTTTT.